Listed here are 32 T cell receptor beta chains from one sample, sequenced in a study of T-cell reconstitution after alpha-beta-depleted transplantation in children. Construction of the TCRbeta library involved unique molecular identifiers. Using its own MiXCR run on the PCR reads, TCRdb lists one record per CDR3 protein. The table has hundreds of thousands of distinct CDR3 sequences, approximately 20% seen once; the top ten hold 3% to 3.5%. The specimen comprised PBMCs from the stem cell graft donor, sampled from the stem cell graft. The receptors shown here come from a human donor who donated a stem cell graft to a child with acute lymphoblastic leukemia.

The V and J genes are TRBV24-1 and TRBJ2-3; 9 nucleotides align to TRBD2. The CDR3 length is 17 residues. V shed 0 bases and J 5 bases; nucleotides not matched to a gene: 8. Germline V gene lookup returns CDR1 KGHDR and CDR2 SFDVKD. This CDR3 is CATSDLSPSGKVDTQYF. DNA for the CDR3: TGTGCCACCAGTGATTTGAGTCCTAGCGGGAAGGTAGATACGCAGTATTTT.

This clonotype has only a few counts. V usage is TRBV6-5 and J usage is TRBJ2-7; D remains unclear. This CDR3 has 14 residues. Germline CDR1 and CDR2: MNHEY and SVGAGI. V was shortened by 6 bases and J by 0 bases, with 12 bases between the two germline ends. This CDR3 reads CASRYVVNSYEQYF. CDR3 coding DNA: TGTGCCAGCAGATACGTGGTCAACTCCTACGAGCAGTACTTC.

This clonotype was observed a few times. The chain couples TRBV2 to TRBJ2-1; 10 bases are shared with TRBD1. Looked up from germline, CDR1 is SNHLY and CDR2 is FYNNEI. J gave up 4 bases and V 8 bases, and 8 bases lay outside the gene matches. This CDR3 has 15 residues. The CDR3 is CASGQGTGDYNEQFF. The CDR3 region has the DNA TGTGCCAGCGGCCAAGGGACAGGGGATTACAATGAGCAGTTCTTC.

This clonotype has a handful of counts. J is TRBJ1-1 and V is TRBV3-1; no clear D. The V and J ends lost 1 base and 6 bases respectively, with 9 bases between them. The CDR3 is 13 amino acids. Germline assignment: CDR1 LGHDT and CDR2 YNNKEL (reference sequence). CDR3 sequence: CASSQAPRPEAFF. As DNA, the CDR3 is TGTGCCAGCAGCCAAGCACCGCGCCCTGAAGCTTTCTTT. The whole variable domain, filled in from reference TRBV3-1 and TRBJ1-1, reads DTAVSQTPKYLVTQMGNDKSIKCEQNLGHDTMYWYKQDSKKFLKIMFSYNNKELIINETVPNRFSPKSPDKAHLNLHINSLELGDSAVYFCASSQAPRPEAFFGQGTRLTVV.

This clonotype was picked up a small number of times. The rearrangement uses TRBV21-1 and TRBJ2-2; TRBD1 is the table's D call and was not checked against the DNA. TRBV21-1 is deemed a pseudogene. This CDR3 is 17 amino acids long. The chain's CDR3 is CASSASGGEANTGELFF. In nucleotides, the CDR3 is TGTGCCAGCAGCGCATCAGGGGGGGAAGCGAACACCGGGGAGCTGTTTTTT.

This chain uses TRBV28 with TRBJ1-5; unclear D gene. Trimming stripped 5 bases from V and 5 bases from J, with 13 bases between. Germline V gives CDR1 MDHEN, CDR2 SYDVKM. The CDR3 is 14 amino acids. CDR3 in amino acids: CASSAEKLDQPQHF. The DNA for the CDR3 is TGTGCCAGCAGTGCCGAGAAACTCGATCAGCCCCAGCATTTT.

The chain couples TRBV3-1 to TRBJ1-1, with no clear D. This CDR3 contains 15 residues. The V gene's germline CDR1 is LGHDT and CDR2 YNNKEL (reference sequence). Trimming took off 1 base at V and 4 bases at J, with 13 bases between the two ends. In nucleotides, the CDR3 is TGTGCCAGCAGCCAAGGGCTGGCAGCTACCACTGAAGCTTTCTTT. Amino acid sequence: CASSQGLAATTEAFF.

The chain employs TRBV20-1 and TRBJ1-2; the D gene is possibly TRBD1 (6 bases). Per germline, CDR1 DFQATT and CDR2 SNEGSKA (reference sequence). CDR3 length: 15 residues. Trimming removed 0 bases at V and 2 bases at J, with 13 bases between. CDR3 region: CSARDYPQGNYGYTF. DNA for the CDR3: TGCAGTGCTAGAGACTACCCCCAGGGGAACTATGGCTACACCTTC.

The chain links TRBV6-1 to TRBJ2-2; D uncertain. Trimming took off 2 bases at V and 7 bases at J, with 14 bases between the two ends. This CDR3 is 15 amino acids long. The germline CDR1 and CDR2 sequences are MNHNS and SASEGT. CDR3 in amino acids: CASSERPTSSGELFF. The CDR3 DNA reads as TGTGCCAGCAGTGAAAGGCCTACGTCTAGCGGGGAGCTGTTTTTT.

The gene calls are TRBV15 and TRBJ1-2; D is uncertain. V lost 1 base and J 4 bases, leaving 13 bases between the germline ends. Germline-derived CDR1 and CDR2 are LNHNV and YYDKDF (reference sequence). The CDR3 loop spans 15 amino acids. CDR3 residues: CATSRGVGVRYGYTF. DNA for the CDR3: TGTGCCACCAGCAGAGGCGTCGGGGTTCGCTATGGCTACACCTTC.

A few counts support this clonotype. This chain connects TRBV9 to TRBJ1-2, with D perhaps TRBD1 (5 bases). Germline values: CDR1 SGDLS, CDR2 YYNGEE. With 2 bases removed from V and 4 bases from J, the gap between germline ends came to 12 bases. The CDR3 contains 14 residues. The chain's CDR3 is CASSVGTASYGYTF. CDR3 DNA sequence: TGTGCCAGCAGCGTGGGGACGGCGAGCTATGGCTACACCTTC.

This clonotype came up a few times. CDR3 coding DNA: TGTGCCATCAGATTAGCGGGGACACCGACGATTAGCACAGATACGCAGTATTTT. Protein: CAIRLAGTPTISTDTQYF. The V call is TRBV10-3, the J call TRBJ2-3; the match to TRBD2 covers 8 bases. The CDR3 spans 18 residues. The V and J ends lost 6 bases and 0 bases, in that order; junction bases with no gene match: 14. CDR1 is ENHRY and CDR2 is SYGVKD in the germline V gene.

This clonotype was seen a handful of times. CDR3 nucleotides: TGTGCCAGCAGCCCTGCCGGGACAGTTGTAGATACGCAGTATTTT. This encodes CASSPAGTVVDTQYF. V and J are TRBV7-3 and TRBJ2-3, with TRBD1 matching over 7 bases. Per germline, CDR1 SGHTA and CDR2 FQGTGA. The CDR3 covers 15 residues. J was trimmed by 5 bases and V by 5 bases; bases with no gene match: 10. The entire variable domain, with the rest obtained from reference TRBV7-3 and TRBJ2-3, is as follows: GAGVSQTPSNKVTEKGKYVELRCDPISGHTALYWYRQSLGQGPEFLIYFQGTGAADDSGLPNDRFFAVRPEGSVSTLKIQRTERGDSAVYLCASSPAGTVVDTQYFGPGTRLTVL.

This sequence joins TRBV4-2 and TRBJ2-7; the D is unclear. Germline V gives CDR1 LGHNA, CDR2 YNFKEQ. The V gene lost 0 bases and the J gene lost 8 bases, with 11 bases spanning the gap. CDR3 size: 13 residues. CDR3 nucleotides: TGTGCCAGCAGCCAAGATCTCCAGCTTAAGCAGTACTTC. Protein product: CASSQDLQLKQYF.

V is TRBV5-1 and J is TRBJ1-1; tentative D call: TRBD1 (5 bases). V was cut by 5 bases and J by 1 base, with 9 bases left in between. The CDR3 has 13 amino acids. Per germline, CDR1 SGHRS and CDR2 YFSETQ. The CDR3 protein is CASRPGTNTEAFF. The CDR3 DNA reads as TGCGCCAGCAGACCGGGGACGAACACTGAAGCTTTCTTT.

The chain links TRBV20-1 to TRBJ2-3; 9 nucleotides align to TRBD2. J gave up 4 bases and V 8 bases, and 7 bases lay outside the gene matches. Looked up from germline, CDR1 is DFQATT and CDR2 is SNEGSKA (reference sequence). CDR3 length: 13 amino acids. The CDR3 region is CSHLAGRPDTQYF. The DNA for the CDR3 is TGCAGTCACCTAGCGGGAAGGCCAGATACGCAGTATTTT.

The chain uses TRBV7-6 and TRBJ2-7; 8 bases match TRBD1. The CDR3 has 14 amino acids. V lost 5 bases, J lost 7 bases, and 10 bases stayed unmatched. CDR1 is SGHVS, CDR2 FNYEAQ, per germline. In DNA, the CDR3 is TGTGCCAGCAGCCCTGGACAGGGCTTGAGAGAGCAGTACTTC. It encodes CASSPGQGLREQYF.

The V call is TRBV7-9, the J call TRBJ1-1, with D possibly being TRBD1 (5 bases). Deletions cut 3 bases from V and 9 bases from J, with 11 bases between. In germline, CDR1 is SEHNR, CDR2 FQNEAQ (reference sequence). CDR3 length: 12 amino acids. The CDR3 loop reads CASSFRGPQAFF. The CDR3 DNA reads TGTGCCAGCAGCTTTCGGGGCCCCCAAGCTTTCTTT.

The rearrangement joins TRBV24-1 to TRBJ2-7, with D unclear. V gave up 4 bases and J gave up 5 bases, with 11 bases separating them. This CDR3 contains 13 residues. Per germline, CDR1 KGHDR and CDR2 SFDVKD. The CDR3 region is CATSDPLKHEQYF. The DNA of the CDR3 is TGTGCCACCAGTGACCCCCTGAAGCACGAGCAGTACTTC.

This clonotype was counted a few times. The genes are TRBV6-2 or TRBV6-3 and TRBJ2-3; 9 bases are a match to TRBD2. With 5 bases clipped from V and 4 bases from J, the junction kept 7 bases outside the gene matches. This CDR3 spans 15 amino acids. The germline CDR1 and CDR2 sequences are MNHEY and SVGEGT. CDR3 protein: CASSLSGRYSDTQYF. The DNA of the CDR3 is TGTGCCAGCAGTCTCAGCGGGAGGTATTCAGATACGCAGTATTTT.

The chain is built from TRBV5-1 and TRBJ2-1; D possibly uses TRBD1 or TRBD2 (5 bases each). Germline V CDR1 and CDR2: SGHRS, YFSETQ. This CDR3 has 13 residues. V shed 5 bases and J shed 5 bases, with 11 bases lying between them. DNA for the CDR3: TGCGCCAGCAGTGGGGACGCCAACAATGAGCAGTTCTTC. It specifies CASSGDANNEQFF.

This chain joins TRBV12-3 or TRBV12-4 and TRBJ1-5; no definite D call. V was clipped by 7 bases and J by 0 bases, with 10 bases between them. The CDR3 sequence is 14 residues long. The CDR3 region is CASTEGLSNQPQHF. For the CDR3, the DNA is TGTGCCAGCACCGAGGGTCTTAGCAATCAGCCCCAGCATTTT.

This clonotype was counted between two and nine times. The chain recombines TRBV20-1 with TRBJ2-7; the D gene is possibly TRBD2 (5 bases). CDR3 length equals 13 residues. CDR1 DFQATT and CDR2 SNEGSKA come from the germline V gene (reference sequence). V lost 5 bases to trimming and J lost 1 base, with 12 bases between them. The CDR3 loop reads CSAPERTSYEQYF. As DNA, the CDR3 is TGCAGTGCTCCTGAGCGGACGTCCTACGAGCAGTACTTC.

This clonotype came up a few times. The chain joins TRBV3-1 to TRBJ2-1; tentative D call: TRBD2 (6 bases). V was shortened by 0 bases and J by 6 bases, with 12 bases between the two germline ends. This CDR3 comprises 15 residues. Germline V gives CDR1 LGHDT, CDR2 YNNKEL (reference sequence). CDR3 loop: CASSQDTGLSNEQFF. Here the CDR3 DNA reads TGTGCCAGCAGCCAAGACACGGGACTGTCCAATGAGCAGTTCTTC.

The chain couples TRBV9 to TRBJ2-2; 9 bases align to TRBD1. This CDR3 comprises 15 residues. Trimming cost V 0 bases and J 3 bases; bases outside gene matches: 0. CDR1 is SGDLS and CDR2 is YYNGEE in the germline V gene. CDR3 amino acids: CASSVGQGDTGELFF. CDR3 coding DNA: TGTGCCAGCAGCGTAGGACAGGGGGACACCGGGGAGCTGTTTTTT.

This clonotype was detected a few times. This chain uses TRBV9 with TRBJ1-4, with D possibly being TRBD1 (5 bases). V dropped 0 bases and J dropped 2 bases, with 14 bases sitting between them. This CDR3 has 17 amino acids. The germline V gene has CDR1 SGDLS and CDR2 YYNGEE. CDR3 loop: CASSVGSRDGTNEKLFF. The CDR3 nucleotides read TGTGCCAGCAGCGTAGGTAGCAGGGATGGCACTAATGAAAAACTGTTTTTT.

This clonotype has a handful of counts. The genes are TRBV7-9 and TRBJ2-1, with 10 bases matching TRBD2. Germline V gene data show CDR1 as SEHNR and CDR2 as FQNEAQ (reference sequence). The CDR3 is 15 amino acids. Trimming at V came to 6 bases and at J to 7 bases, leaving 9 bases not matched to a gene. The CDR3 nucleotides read TGTGCCAGCAGTCCCCCTAGCGGGAGAGTTAATGAGCAGTTCTTC. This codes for CASSPPSGRVNEQFF.

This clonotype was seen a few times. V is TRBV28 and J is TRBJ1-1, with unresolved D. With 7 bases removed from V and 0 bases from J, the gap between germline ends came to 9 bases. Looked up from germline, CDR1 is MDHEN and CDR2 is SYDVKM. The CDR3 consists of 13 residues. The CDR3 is CASKGPLNTEAFF. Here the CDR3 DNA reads TGTGCCAGCAAAGGGCCCCTGAACACTGAAGCTTTCTTT.

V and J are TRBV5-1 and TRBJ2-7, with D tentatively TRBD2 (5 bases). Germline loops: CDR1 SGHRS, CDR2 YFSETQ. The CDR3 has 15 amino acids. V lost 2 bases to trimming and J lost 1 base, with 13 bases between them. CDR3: CASSFLGVESYEQYF. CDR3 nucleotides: TGCGCCAGCAGCTTCCTCGGGGTGGAGTCCTACGAGCAGTACTTC. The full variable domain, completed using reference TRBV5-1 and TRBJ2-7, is KAGVTQTPRYLIKTRGQQVTLSCSPISGHRSVSWYQQTPGQGLQFLFEYFSETQRNKGNFPGRFSGRQFSNSRSEMNVSTLELGDSALYLCASSFLGVESYEQYFGPGTRLTVT.

The CDR3 reads CASSPNSYGNTIYF. The CDR3 nucleotides read TGCGCCAGCAGCCCTAACAGCTATGGAAACACCATATATTTT. V and J are TRBV5-1 and TRBJ1-3; D is undetermined. V lost 4 bases, J lost 3 bases, and 11 bases lay in between. Per the germline V gene, CDR1 is SGHRS and CDR2 is YFSETQ. There are 14 residues in the CDR3.

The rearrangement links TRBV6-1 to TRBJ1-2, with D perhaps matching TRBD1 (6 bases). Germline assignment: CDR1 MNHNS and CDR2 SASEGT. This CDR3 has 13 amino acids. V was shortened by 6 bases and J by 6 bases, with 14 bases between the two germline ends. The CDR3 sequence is CASRDIQGNGYTF. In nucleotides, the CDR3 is TGTGCCAGCAGAGACATACAGGGTAATGGCTACACCTTC.

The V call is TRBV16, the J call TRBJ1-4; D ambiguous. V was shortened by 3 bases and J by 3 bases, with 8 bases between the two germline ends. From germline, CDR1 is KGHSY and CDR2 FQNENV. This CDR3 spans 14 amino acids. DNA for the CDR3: TGTGCCAGCAGCCACTTTGGACCTAATGAAAAACTGTTTTTT. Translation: CASSHFGPNEKLFF.